This passage covers 7 T cell receptor beta chains from one sample sequenced in a study of metastatic and nonmetastatic thyroid tumors. Nobody among the patients had been given any treatment before thyroid surgery. Using MiXCR, TCRdb re-called clones from the PCR reads. The table includes 50,000 to 65,000 clones, 4% to 4.5% detected once. Sequenced input: blood. Receptor source: a female donor with papillary thyroid cancer or a benign thyroid nodule (not recorded which). Some clones in this sample may be carry-over from other donors' samples.

This clone has just a few counts. The V call is TRBV12-3 or TRBV12-4, the J call TRBJ2-7, with 7 bases fitting TRBD2. The CDR3 length is 14 residues. V shed 3 bases and J 5 bases; nucleotides not matched to a gene: 7. Here the CDR3 reads CASSFPGLIHEQYF. The CDR3 DNA follows: TGTGCCAGCAGTTTCCCGGGACTAATTCACGAGCAGTACTTC.

This clone occurred many times. V is TRBV10-2 and J is TRBJ2-5; 7 bases are a match to TRBD2. The CDR3 runs 14 residues. With 4 bases clipped from V and 4 bases from J, the junction kept 6 bases outside the gene matches. Germline V gene data show CDR1 as WSHSY and CDR2 as SAAADI. The CDR3 here is CASSGAGVRETQYF. CDR3 nucleotide sequence: TGCGCCAGCAGTGGGGCGGGAGTGAGAGAGACCCAGTACTTC.

Turning to this clone: A read error may explain this, as a much larger clone is one base away. The rearrangement uses TRBV4-1 and TRBJ2-4, with D perhaps TRBD2 (6 bases). This CDR3 comprises 15 residues. Germline CDR1 is MGHRA and CDR2 is YSYEKL. CDR3 protein: CASSQGRGARNIQYF. CDR3 nucleotide sequence: TGCGCCAGCAGCCAAGGGAGGGGAGCCAGAAACATTCAGTACTTC.

In its sample, this clone was seen many times. The rearrangement links TRBV29-1 to TRBJ2-7, with 7 positions matching TRBD1. Germline values: CDR1 SQVTM, CDR2 ANQGSEA. Trimming cost V 4 bases and J 6 bases; bases outside gene matches: 6. The CDR3 has 12 residues. CDR3 residues: CSVGQGSSEQYF. Written as DNA, the CDR3 is TGCAGCGTTGGACAGGGTAGCTCCGAGCAGTACTTC.

This clone has ten or more counts. CDR3 nucleotide sequence: TGCGCCAGCAGCCAAGATCCGCGGACTAGCGGGAGGGACCGAGGCACCGGGGAGCTGTTTTTT. Translation gives CASSQDPRTSGRDRGTGELFF. The rearrangement joins TRBV4-1 to TRBJ2-2, with 15 bases fitting TRBD2. This CDR3 has 21 amino acids. After removal of 0 bases from V and 4 bases from J, the junction contained 12 bases not matched to a gene. Germline assignment: CDR1 MGHRA and CDR2 YSYEKL.

This clone was recorded at least ten times. The chain uses TRBV20-1 and TRBJ2-1; weak D call: TRBD1 (6 bases). Germline lookup yields CDR1 DFQATT and CDR2 SNEGSKA (reference sequence). Trimming stripped 2 bases from V and 4 bases from J, with 15 bases between. CDR3 length: 15 amino acids. This CDR3 is CSARRPGTNYNEQFF. The CDR3 region has the DNA TGCAGTGCTAGACGACCCGGGACAAATTACAATGAGCAGTTCTTC.

For this clone: A much larger clone differs by one base, so this may be a read error. The V and J genes are TRBV7-6 and TRBJ2-7; unclear D gene. CDR3 length equals 13 residues. V lost 5 bases and J 5 bases, leaving 13 bases between the germline ends. The germline gives CDR1 SGHVS, CDR2 FNYEAQ. CDR3 amino acids: CASSPHGGNEQYF. DNA of the CDR3: TGTGCCAGCAGCCCACACGGTGGGAACGAGCAGTACTTC.